Sequencing of this TCR beta chain was carried out in a study of Ad26.COV2.S vaccination and SARS-CoV-2 variants. Study-wide background: Ad26.COV2.S arm of COV1001 included the donor. Notes on the study in general: After vaccination, substantial breadth of spike-specific CD8+ and CD4+ responses was reported.

Measured with immunoSEQ multiplex PCR; TCRdb has only the in-frame clones, and not every one. Of approximately 500,000 clones in the sample, around 90% were seen once. As concerns this clone: As yet, its antigen is unknown.

This sample's treatment: roughly 18 received Ad26.COV2.S at low or high dose, single or two shots; 5 received placebo; per-sample allocation not given. Samples came from day 63 after the first vaccine or placebo injection. The vaccine delivered Wuhan-strain SARS-CoV-2 spike through an Ad26 vector. Unmatched junction bases numbered 8, after V lost 5 bases and J lost 2 bases. The CDR3 is 18 residues long. Germline V gives CDR1 SEHNR, CDR2 FQNEAQ (reference sequence). Sequencing used peripheral blood, obtained in a trial of Ad26.COV2.S vaccine versus placebo. The clonotype originates from a person aged 18-65 years who received the Ad26.COV2.S COVID-19 vaccine or a placebo. The chain is built from TRBV7-9 and TRBJ2-3; TRBD2 matches 15 bases. For the CDR3, the DNA is TGTGCCAGCAGCCCTCGGACTAGCGGGAGGGCCCCCACAGATACGCAGTATTTT. Translation gives CASSPRTSGRAPTDTQYF.